What follows describes a single T cell receptor beta chain. This sample was taken from a study of cytomegalovirus exposure and HLA in healthy donors. This table comes from immunoSEQ multiplex PCR, and its TCRdb copy is limited to in-frame clones, with some not included. Here the sample spans some 150,000 clones, 88% being singletons. The sample comprised PBMCs. This TCR was sampled from a woman under 30 in good health and CMV-seropositive.

In DNA form, the CDR3 reads TGTGCCAGCAGTGTCTGGGGCCAATCCTACGAGCAGTACTTC. Encoded protein: CASSVWGQSYEQYF. The V call is TRBV6-6, the J call TRBJ2-7; tentatively, D is TRBD1 (5 bases). The length of the CDR3 is 14 residues. Trimming pared 5 bases from V and 1 base from J, leaving 12 bases between. CDR1 is MNHNY and CDR2 is SVGAGI in the germline V gene (reference sequence).